The 32 T cell receptor beta chains below were found in one sample sequenced in a study of blood T cell repertoires in COVID-19. Sequencing used immunoSEQ multiplex PCR; TCRdb keeps in-frame clones, though not all of them. The sample lists 220,000 or so clones, 86% occurring once. Sequenced input: peripheral blood. The source of these receptors is a woman aged 45 to 65 with COVID-19, enrolled during active disease.

This chain connects TRBV6-5 to TRBJ1-2; TRBD1 matches 10 bases. Unmatched junction bases numbered 13, after V lost 7 bases and J lost 8 bases. This CDR3 is built from 15 residues. Germline CDR1 is MNHEY and CDR2 is SVGAGI. The DNA for the CDR3 is TGTGCCAGCACCTATAGACAGGGGGCCATCGGGGGCTACACCTTC. Protein sequence: CASTYRQGAIGGYTF.

The V gene is TRBV6-2 or TRBV6-3, the J gene TRBJ1-2; TRBD1 matches 7 bases. J was trimmed by 8 bases and V by 6 bases; bases with no gene match: 21. The CDR3 length is 17 residues. Germline values: CDR1 MNHEY, CDR2 SVGEGT. The CDR3 bases are TGTGCCAGCAGCCCTTTACGACAGGGATGGGGTCCGCGGGGCTACACCTTC. Translating it yields CASSPLRQGWGPRGYTF.

This chain uses TRBV6-1 with TRBJ2-1, with 14 positions matching TRBD2. From germline, CDR1 is MNHNS and CDR2 SASEGT. The J segment lost 8 bases and the V segment lost 4 bases, leaving 13 bases of the junction unmatched. The CDR3 contains 18 residues. The CDR3 loop is CASSAGSGLAGGIDEQFF. CDR3 coding DNA: TGTGCCAGCAGTGCTGGGTCCGGACTAGCGGGGGGCATCGATGAGCAGTTCTTC.

A word on this clone: The sample holds other DNA sequences that translate to the same CDR3. The chain recombines TRBV4-3 with TRBJ1-5; a possible D gene is TRBD1 (6 bases). V was cut by 0 bases and J by 4 bases, with 10 bases left in between. The CDR3 has 15 residues. Germline V gene sequence: CDR1 LGHNA, CDR2 YSLEER. CDR3 sequence reads: CASSQDGGGNQPQHF. The CDR3 nucleotides read TGCGCCAGCAGCCAAGATGGGGGCGGGAATCAGCCCCAGCATTTT.

The chain carries TRBV30 and TRBJ2-1, with a possible D match to TRBD1 (5 bases). Trimming pared 3 bases from V and 10 bases from J, leaving 10 bases between. Germline CDR1 reads GTSNPN; CDR2 reads SVGIG (reference sequence). CDR3 length equals 11 residues. CDR3 sequence reads: CAWRGPWEQFF. As DNA, the CDR3 is TGTGCCTGGAGGGGGCCATGGGAGCAGTTCTTC. Full variable domain (rest looked up from reference TRBV30 and TRBJ2-1): SQTIHQWPATLVQPVGSPLSLECTVEGTSNPNLYWYRQAAGRGLQLLFYSVGIGQISSEVPQNLSASRPQDRQFILSSKKLLLSDSGFYLCAWRGPWEQFFGPGTRLTVL.

V is TRBV5-1 and J is TRBJ2-2; D is possibly TRBD2 (5 bases). Trimming left V 2 bases short and J 6 bases short, with 5 bases between. The CDR3 is made up of 12 amino acids. Germline V gives CDR1 SGHRS, CDR2 YFSETQ. The CDR3, as DNA: TGCGCCAGCAGCTTCGGGGCCGGGGAGCTGTTTTTT. This gives the protein CASSFGAGELFF.

This sequence joins TRBV10-2 and TRBJ1-1; no firm D call. The V gene's germline CDR1 is WSHSY and CDR2 SAAADI. The CDR3 length is 12 residues. Trimming stripped 5 bases from V and 2 bases from J, with 6 bases between. CDR3: CASSTGNTEAFF. The CDR3 DNA follows: TGCGCCAGCAGTACGGGTAACACTGAAGCTTTCTTT.

The chain links TRBV6-2 or TRBV6-3 to TRBJ1-5; D may be TRBD1 (6 bases). The ends were cut back, 6 bases at V and 9 bases at J, with 18 bases in the middle. The CDR3 covers 14 residues. Germline loops: CDR1 MNHEY, CDR2 SVGEGT. The CDR3 nucleotides read TGTGCCAGCAGCCCAGGCAGCAGGGGACGGCCCCAGCATTTT. Amino acids: CASSPGSRGRPQHF.

On this clone: At the DNA level, this CDR3 is encoded by other sequences in the same sample as well. The J gene is TRBJ2-7, the V gene TRBV12-3 or TRBV12-4; D is perhaps TRBD1 (6 bases). The CDR3 is made up of 11 amino acids. Trimming removed 3 bases at V and 7 bases at J, with 7 bases between. The CDR3 here is CASSFRGEQYF. DNA for the CDR3: TGTGCCAGCAGTTTCAGGGGAGAGCAGTACTTC.

V is TRBV7-2 and J is TRBJ1-2, with D perhaps TRBD1 (5 bases). CDR3 size: 13 residues. Trimming removed 3 bases at V and 9 bases at J, with 14 bases between. Germline loops: CDR1 SGHTA, CDR2 FQGNSA. The CDR3 protein is CASSFRQGPRYTF. The CDR3 DNA is TGTGCCAGCAGCTTCCGCCAGGGCCCACGCTACACCTTC.

The rearrangement links TRBV30 to TRBJ2-2, with a weak D call TRBD2 (6 bases). The CDR3 has 14 residues. CDR1 and CDR2 from the germline V gene are GTSNPN and SVGIG (reference sequence). V gave up 3 bases and J gave up 7 bases, with 15 bases separating them. The CDR3 DNA sequence: TGTGCCTGGAGGCTATCATGGGGAGGCGGGGAGCTGTTTTTT. Amino acid sequence: CAWRLSWGGGELFF.

About this clone: The same CDR3 arises from other DNA sequences in this sample as well. The V gene is TRBV5-1, the J gene TRBJ2-3; 9 nucleotides agree with TRBD1. CDR3 size: 14 residues. V was clipped by 2 bases and J by 4 bases; unmatched bases: 2. CDR1 and CDR2 (germline): SGHRS, YFSETQ. The CDR3 sequence: CASSLTGGPDTQYF. The CDR3 DNA follows: TGCGCCAGCAGCTTAACAGGGGGCCCAGATACGCAGTATTTT.

This chain uses TRBV5-4 with TRBJ2-3; D is unclear. The germline gives CDR1 SGHNT, CDR2 YYREEE (reference sequence). The CDR3 runs 12 residues. V was clipped by 1 base and J by 3 bases, with 3 bases between them. The CDR3 loop reads CASSLLTDTQYF. CDR3 in DNA: TGTGCCAGCAGCTTGTTAACAGATACGCAGTATTTT.

The V and J genes are TRBV11-2 and TRBJ1-4, with 7 bases that match TRBD1. The J segment lost 5 bases and the V segment lost 5 bases, leaving 8 bases of the junction unmatched. The V gene's germline CDR1 is SGHAT and CDR2 FQNNGV. The CDR3 is 15 residues long. The CDR3 DNA is TGTGCCAGCAGCCTCCTAGGGACAGAAAATGAAAAACTGTTTTTT. Its translation is CASSLLGTENEKLFF. The entire variable domain, with the rest obtained from reference TRBV11-2 and TRBJ1-4, is as follows: EAGVAQSPRYKIIEKRQSVAFWCNPISGHATLYWYQQILGQGPKLLIQFQNNGVVDDSQLPKDRFSAERLKGVDSTLKIQPAKLEDSAVYLCASSLLGTENEKLFFGSGTQLSVL.

The chain employs TRBV4-1 and TRBJ2-7; the D gene is possibly TRBD2 (5 bases). V lost 4 bases to trimming and J lost 4 bases, with 11 bases between them. The CDR3 spans 13 residues. CDR1 MGHRA and CDR2 YSYEKL come from the germline V gene. The CDR3 bases are TGCGCCAGCAGCCCGGGGTGGGGATACGAGCAGTACGTC. Protein sequence: CASSPGWGYEQYV.

The J gene is TRBJ2-1, the V gene TRBV2, with TRBD2 matching over 8 bases. The germline V gene has CDR1 SNHLY and CDR2 FYNNEI. This CDR3 contains 14 residues. The ends lost 8 bases at V and 2 bases at J; junction bases unmatched: 5. Here the CDR3 reads CASLREGAYNEQFF. DNA for the CDR3: TGTGCCAGCCTCCGGGAGGGCGCCTACAATGAGCAGTTCTTC.

The V gene is TRBV19, the J gene TRBJ2-1; tentatively, D is TRBD1 (5 bases). Trimming removed 7 bases from V and 0 bases from J, with 19 bases in between. The CDR3 runs 17 residues. Germline lookup yields CDR1 LNHDA and CDR2 SQIVND (reference sequence). The CDR3 bases are TGTGCCAGTACCGACAGATCGTCCTACAGCTCCTACAATGAGCAGTTCTTC. This encodes CASTDRSSYSSYNEQFF.

This chain uses TRBV19 with TRBJ1-4; D remains ambiguous. V was trimmed by 3 bases and J by 5 bases, leaving 16 bases between them. CDR3 length: 16 residues. Germline values: CDR1 LNHDA, CDR2 SQIVND (reference sequence). The CDR3 nucleotides are TGTGCCAGTAGTATCAGCCTTGGGCAGCCAAATGAAAAACTGTTTTTT. Amino acids: CASSISLGQPNEKLFF.

The chain is built from TRBV5-1 and TRBJ2-2; perhaps TRBD1 as D (6 bases). This CDR3 is built from 15 residues. Trimming took off 1 base at V and 2 bases at J, with 9 bases between the two ends. Germline CDR1 and CDR2: SGHRS and YFSETQ. CDR3 in DNA: TGCGCCAGCAGCTTGCGACAGGCCAACACCGGGGAGCTGTTTTTT. Translation gives CASSLRQANTGELFF.

The chain combines TRBV3-1 (or the pseudogene TRBV3-2) with TRBJ2-7, with D tentatively TRBD2 (5 bases). Trimming pared 4 bases from V and 2 bases from J, leaving 12 bases between. Germline V lookup: CDR1 LGHDT, CDR2 YNNKEL (reference sequence). The CDR3 is made up of 14 amino acids. The CDR3 coding sequence is TGTGCCAGCAGCCGCCCGATGAGGGCCTACGAGCAGTACTTC. Amino acid sequence: CASSRPMRAYEQYF.

The chain joins TRBV5-4 to TRBJ2-5, with TRBD2 matching over 8 bases. Germline V lookup: CDR1 SGHNT, CDR2 YYREEE (reference sequence). The ends lost 7 bases at V and 1 base at J; junction bases unmatched: 9. The CDR3 is 15 residues long. The CDR3 DNA reads as TGTGCCAGCGCGAGGGCTAGCGGGCTCCAAGAGACCCAGTACTTC. Translated: CASARASGLQETQYF.

The chain is built from TRBV30 and TRBJ2-3; a possible D gene is TRBD2 (6 bases). The CDR3 totals 15 residues. V was shortened by 3 bases and J by 1 base, with 14 bases between the two germline ends. Germline lookup yields CDR1 GTSNPN and CDR2 SVGIG (reference sequence). The CDR3 protein is CAWRVRGGGTDTQYF. CDR3 DNA: TGTGCCTGGAGGGTACGGGGCGGGGGCACAGATACGCAGTATTTT. Full variable domain (outside the CDR3, taken from reference TRBV30 and TRBJ2-3): SQTIHQWPATLVQPVGSPLSLECTVEGTSNPNLYWYRQAAGRGLQLLFYSVGIGQISSEVPQNLSASRPQDRQFILSSKKLLLSDSGFYLCAWRVRGGGTDTQYFGPGTRLTVL.

The chain is built from TRBV9 and TRBJ2-3, with TRBD2 matching over 7 bases. CDR1 is SGDLS and CDR2 is YYNGEE in the germline V gene. This CDR3 comprises 16 residues. V gave up 5 bases and J gave up 2 bases; unmatched junction bases: 11. The DNA for the CDR3 is TGTGCCAGCAGTTCACAGAGCGGGGAAATCACAGATACGCAGTATTTT. Protein sequence: CASSSQSGEITDTQYF.

The chain combines TRBV7-8 with TRBJ1-2; TRBD1 agrees at 12 bases. CDR3 length: 14 amino acids. Germline assignment: CDR1 SGHVS and CDR2 FQNEAQ. V gave up 4 bases and J gave up 9 bases; unmatched junction bases: 6. The CDR3 bases are TGTGCCAGCAGCTACGGGACAGGGGGCAATAGCTACACCTTC. Its translation: CASSYGTGGNSYTF.

In this sample, this clone turned up once. The chain couples TRBV6-5 to TRBJ2-7; unclear D gene. The CDR3 consists of 14 residues. CDR1 and CDR2 from the germline V gene are MNHEY and SVGAGI. The ends were cut back, 7 bases at V and 2 bases at J, with 15 bases in the middle. For the CDR3, the DNA is TGTGCCAGCAAGAACGAACTATCCACCTACGAGCAGTACTTC. Its translation is CASKNELSTYEQYF.

This chain joins TRBV27 and TRBJ1-1, with TRBD1 as a possible D gene (6 bases). The CDR3 totals 13 residues. V lost 5 bases to trimming and J lost 2 bases, with 9 bases between them. Looked up from germline, CDR1 is MNHEY and CDR2 is SMNVEV (reference sequence). DNA for the CDR3: TGTGCCAGCAGTGACAGGTTTAACACTGAAGCTTTCTTT. It codes for CASSDRFNTEAFF.

This chain joins TRBV9 and TRBJ1-1; D call uncertain. From germline, CDR1 is SGDLS and CDR2 YYNGEE. This CDR3 region has 14 residues. Between the trimmed V and J ends, which lost 0 bases and 1 base, there was a span of 7 bases. This CDR3 reads CASSVVGGNTEAFF. The CDR3 coding sequence is TGTGCCAGCAGCGTAGTAGGAGGGAACACTGAAGCTTTCTTT.

The J gene is TRBJ1-2, the V gene TRBV10-3, with 9 bases identical to TRBD1. Germline-derived CDR1 and CDR2 are ENHRY and SYGVKD. The CDR3 contains 15 residues. V shed 3 bases and J 2 bases; nucleotides not matched to a gene: 4. The CDR3 nucleotides are TGTGCCATCAGTGACCCCGGGACAGGGAACTATGGCTACACCTTC. This encodes CAISDPGTGNYGYTF.

This chain uses TRBV7-3 with TRBJ2-3, with TRBD2 matching 14 bases. The junction had 9 bases not matched to a gene; V was cut back by 5 bases and J by 5 bases. CDR1 and CDR2 from the germline V gene are SGHTA and FQGTGA. This CDR3 has 17 amino acids. The CDR3 region is CASSPETSGGAGDTQYF. The CDR3 nucleotides read TGTGCCAGCAGCCCAGAGACTAGCGGGGGGGCAGGAGATACGCAGTATTTT.

CDR3 residues: CSVQILAKNIQYF. As DNA, the CDR3 is TGCAGCGTACAGATCCTAGCCAAAAACATTCAGTACTTC. The chain is built from TRBV29-1 and TRBJ2-4; D is ambiguous. The CDR3 sequence is 13 residues long. Deletions cut 6 bases from V and 0 bases from J, with 9 bases between. Germline loops: CDR1 SQVTM, CDR2 ANQGSEA. Using reference TRBV29-1 and TRBJ2-4 for the parts outside the CDR3, the full variable domain is SAVISQKPSRDICQRGTSLTIQCQVDSQVTMMFWYRQQPGQSLTLIATANQGSEATYESGFVIDKFPISRPNLTFSTLTVSNMSPEDSSIYLCSVQILAKNIQYFGAGTRLSVL.

The chain carries TRBV10-1 and TRBJ2-3; D might be TRBD2 (6 bases). The CDR3 is 17 amino acids. Trimming removed 3 bases from V and 0 bases from J, with 16 bases in between. The germline V gene encodes CDR1 WNHNN and CDR2 SYGVQD (reference sequence). In DNA form, the CDR3 reads TGCGCCAGCAGTGAAATCGGGGGTCCCACTAGCACAGATACGCAGTATTTT. Protein product: CASSEIGGPTSTDTQYF.

V usage is TRBV18 and J usage is TRBJ1-2, with TRBD1 matching over 11 bases. This CDR3 spans 15 amino acids. V lost 6 bases, J lost 4 bases, and 7 bases stayed unmatched. Germline assignment: CDR1 KGHSH and CDR2 LQKENI. CDR3 in amino acids: CASSPRTGGIYGYTF. As DNA, the CDR3 is TGTGCCAGCTCCCCGAGGACAGGGGGCATCTATGGCTACACCTTC.